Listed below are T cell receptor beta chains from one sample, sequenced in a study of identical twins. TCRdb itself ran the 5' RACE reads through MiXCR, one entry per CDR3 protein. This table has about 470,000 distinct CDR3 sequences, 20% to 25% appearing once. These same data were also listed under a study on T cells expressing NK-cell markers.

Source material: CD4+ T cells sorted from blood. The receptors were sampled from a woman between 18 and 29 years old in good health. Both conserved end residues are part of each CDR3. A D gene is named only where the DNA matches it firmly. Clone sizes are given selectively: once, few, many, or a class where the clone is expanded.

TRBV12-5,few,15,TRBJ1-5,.,CASGLTGTRNQPQHF,TGTGCTAGTGGTTTGACGGGGACCCGCAATCAGCCCCAGCATTTT
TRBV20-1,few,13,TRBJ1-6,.,CGGQGSYNSPLHF,TGCGGGGGCCAGGGATCCTATAATTCACCCCTCCACTTT
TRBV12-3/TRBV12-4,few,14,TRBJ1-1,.,CASSFYPSGTEAFF,TGTGCCAGCAGTTTCTACCCGTCGGGCACTGAAGCTTTCTTT
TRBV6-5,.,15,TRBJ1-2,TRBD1,CASSYSDRGGYGYTF,TGTGCCAGCAGTTACTCTGACAGGGGGGGCTATGGCTACACCTTC
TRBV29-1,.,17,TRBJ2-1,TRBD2,CSVPGTSGMSSYNEQFF,TGCAGCGTTCCCGGGACTAGCGGAATGAGCTCCTACAATGAGCAGTTCTTC
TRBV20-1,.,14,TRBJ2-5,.,CSARSLSGQETQYF,TGCAGTGCTCGCTCCCTGAGCGGCCAAGAGACCCAGTACTTC
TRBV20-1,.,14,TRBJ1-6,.,CSARAGRGSSPLHF,TGCAGTGCTAGAGCCGGGAGGGGTTCTTCACCCCTCCACTTT
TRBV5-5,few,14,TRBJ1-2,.,CASSFSQAYYGYTF,TGTGCCAGCAGCTTTTCCCAGGCTTACTATGGCTACACCTTC
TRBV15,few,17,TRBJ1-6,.,CATSRDRGYSYNSPLHF,TGTGCCACCAGCAGAGATAGGGGCTACTCCTATAATTCACCCCTCCACTTT
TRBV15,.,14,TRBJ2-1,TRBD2,CATSVSGSVNEQFF,TGTGCCACCAGCGTTAGCGGGAGTGTTAATGAGCAGTTCTTC
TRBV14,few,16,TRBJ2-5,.,CASSQDAGTHQETQYF,TGTGCCAGCAGCCAAGACGCGGGGACCCACCAAGAGACCCAGTACTTC
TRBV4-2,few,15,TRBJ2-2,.,CASSQDGRNTGELFF,TGTGCCAGCAGCCAAGATGGAAGAAACACCGGGGAGCTGTTTTTT
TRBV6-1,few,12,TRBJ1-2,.,CASVRRGDGYTF,TGTGCCAGCGTGAGGCGAGGGGATGGCTACACCTTC
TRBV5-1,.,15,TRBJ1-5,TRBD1,CASSLGQGMNQPQHF,TGCGCCAGCAGCTTGGGACAGGGGATGAATCAGCCCCAGCATTTT
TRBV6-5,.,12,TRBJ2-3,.,CASSSLAESQYF,TGTGCCAGCAGTTCCTTAGCGGAGTCGCAGTATTTT
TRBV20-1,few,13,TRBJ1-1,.,CSALSQPNTEAFF,TGCAGTGCCCTCTCGCAGCCGAACACTGAAGCTTTCTTT
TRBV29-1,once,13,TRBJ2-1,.,CSSRGRSYNEQFF,TGCAGCTCACGGGGGCGATCCTACAATGAGCAGTTCTTC
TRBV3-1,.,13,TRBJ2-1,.,CASSQEWGLSEFF,TGTGCCAGCAGCCAAGAGTGGGGCCTAAGTGAGTTCTTC
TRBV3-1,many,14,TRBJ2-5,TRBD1,CASSQTRDSPTQYF,TGTGCCAGCAGCCAAACCAGGGACAGCCCAACCCAGTACTTC
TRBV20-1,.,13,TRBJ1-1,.,CSARPPDKNEAFF,TGCAGTGCTAGACCCCCGGACAAGAATGAAGCTTTCTTT
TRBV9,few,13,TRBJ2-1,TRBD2,CASSVGLAFEQFF,TGTGCCAGCAGCGTAGGACTAGCTTTTGAGCAGTTCTTC
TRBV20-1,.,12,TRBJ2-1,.,CSAPDWRREQFF,TGCAGTGCCCCCGACTGGCGGCGGGAGCAGTTCTTC
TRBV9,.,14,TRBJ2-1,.,CASSVGSGYNEQFF,TGTGCCAGCAGCGTAGGGTCAGGGTACAATGAGCAGTTCTTC
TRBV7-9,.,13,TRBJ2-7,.,CASSASATYEQYF,TGTGCCAGCAGCGCCTCGGCGACATACGAGCAGTACTTC
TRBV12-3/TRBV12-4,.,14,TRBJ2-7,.,CASSLFSAEPEQYF,TGTGCCAGCAGTTTATTTTCGGCAGAACCTGAGCAGTACTTC
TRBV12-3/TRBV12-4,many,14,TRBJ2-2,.,CASSLQRNTGELFF,TGTGCCAGCAGTTTACAGCGGAACACCGGGGAGCTGTTTTTT
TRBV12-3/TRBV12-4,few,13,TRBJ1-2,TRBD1,CASSWDRGYGYTF,TGTGCCAGCAGTTGGGACAGGGGGTACGGCTACACCTTC
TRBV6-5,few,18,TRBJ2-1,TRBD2,CASSSRPPLAGVRDEQFF,TGTGCCAGCAGTTCCCGACCGCCTCTAGCGGGAGTTCGGGATGAGCAGTTCTTC
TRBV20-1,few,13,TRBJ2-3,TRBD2,CSATSAPRDTQYF,TGCAGTGCCACTAGCGCACCACGAGATACGCAGTATTTT
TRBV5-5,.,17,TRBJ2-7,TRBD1,CASSLPKMGTGSYEQYF,TGTGCCAGCAGTTTACCCAAAATGGGGACAGGGAGCTACGAGCAGTACTTC
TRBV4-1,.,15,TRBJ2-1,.,CASSQVLSSYNEQFF,TGCGCCAGCAGCCAAGTCCTGAGCTCCTACAATGAGCAGTTCTTC
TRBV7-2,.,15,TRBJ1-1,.,CASSLSIVSGTEAFF,TGTGCCAGCAGCCTATCCATTGTGTCGGGCACTGAAGCTTTCTTT
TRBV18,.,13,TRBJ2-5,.,CASSPPVGETQYF,TGTGCCAGCTCACCACCGGTCGGAGAGACCCAGTACTTC
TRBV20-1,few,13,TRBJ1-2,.,CSATAVGLYGYTF,TGCAGTGCTACTGCAGTCGGGCTCTATGGCTACACCTTC
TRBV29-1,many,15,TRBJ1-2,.,CSVHGQTGDPDGYTF,TGCAGCGTCCATGGACAGACCGGGGATCCAGATGGCTACACCTTC
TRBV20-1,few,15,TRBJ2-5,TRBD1,CSATRTGGPQETQYF,TGCAGTGCTACCCGGACAGGGGGCCCCCAAGAGACCCAGTACTTC
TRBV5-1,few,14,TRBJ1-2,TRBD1,CASSTGTGAYGYTF,TGCGCCAGCAGCACCGGGACAGGGGCCTATGGCTACACCTTC
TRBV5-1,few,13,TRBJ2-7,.,CASSLEVGNEQYF,TGCGCCAGCAGCTTGGAGGTGGGGAACGAGCAGTACTTC
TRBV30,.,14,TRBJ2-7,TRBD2,CAWGPAGAHYEQYF,TGTGCCTGGGGTCCAGCGGGGGCCCATTACGAGCAGTACTTC
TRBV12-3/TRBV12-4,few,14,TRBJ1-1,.,CASSLSVGDTEVFF,TGTGCCAGCAGTTTGAGTGTCGGGGACACTGAAGTTTTCTTT
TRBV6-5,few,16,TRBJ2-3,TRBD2,CASSSWEGRDVATQYF,TGTGCCAGCAGTTCCTGGGAGGGACGGGATGTAGCTACGCAGTATTTT
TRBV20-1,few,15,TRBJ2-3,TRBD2,CSAMAGGPPPDTQYF,TGCAGTGCTATGGCGGGAGGGCCCCCTCCAGATACGCAGTATTTT
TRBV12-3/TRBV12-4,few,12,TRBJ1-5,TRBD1,CASRTGPQPQHF,TGTGCCAGCAGGACAGGGCCCCAGCCCCAGCATTTT
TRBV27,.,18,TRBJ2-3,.,CASSLDPPGRMNTDTQYF,TGTGCCAGCAGTCTCGACCCCCCCGGGCGTATGAACACAGATACGCAGTATTTT
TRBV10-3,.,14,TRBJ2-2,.,CAISEGWSTGELFF,TGTGCCATCAGTGAGGGATGGAGCACCGGGGAGCTGTTTTTT
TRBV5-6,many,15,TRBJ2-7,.,CASRSPSLGQYEQYF,TGTGCCAGCAGATCTCCGTCCCTAGGCCAATACGAGCAGTACTTC
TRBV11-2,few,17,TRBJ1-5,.,CASSLDGLGQINQPQHF,TGTGCCAGCAGCTTAGATGGGTTGGGTCAGATTAATCAGCCCCAGCATTTT
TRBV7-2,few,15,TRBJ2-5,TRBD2,CASSAIAGGFETQYF,TGTGCCAGCAGCGCGATAGCGGGTGGGTTTGAGACCCAGTACTTC
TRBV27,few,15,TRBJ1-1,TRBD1,CASSPRTGSDTEAFF,TGTGCCAGCAGTCCACGGACAGGGTCGGACACTGAAGCTTTCTTT
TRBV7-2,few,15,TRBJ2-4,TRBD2,CASSLGPGRENIQYF,TGTGCCAGCAGCCTGGGACCGGGGAGGGAAAACATTCAGTACTTC
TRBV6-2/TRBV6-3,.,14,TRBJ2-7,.,CASSYGGGRSEQYF,TGTGCCAGCAGTTACGGAGGTGGTAGGAGCGAGCAGTACTTC
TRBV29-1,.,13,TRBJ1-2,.,CSVGATGSYGYTF,TGCAGCGTTGGCGCGACTGGATCCTATGGCTACACCTTC
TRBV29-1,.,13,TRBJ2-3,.,CSVRQPSTDTQYF,TGCAGCGTTCGACAACCGAGCACAGATACGCAGTATTTT
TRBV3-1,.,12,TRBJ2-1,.,CASRSRVNEQFF,TGTGCCAGCAGGTCAAGGGTCAATGAGCAGTTCTTC
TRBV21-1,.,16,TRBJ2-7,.,CASSKVPRGDLYEQYF,TGTGCCAGCAGCAAAGTTCCCCGGGGAGACCTTTACGAGCAGTACTTC